One T cell receptor (beta chain) is described in this entry. Its antigen is undetermined. PCR used 60 Vbeta primers and 13 Jbeta primers. Sequenced by immunoSEQ multiplex PCR; TCRdb stores in-frame clones only, minus some. The data show under 200,000 clones, around 82% seen once. V gave up 3 bases and J gave up 0 bases; unmatched junction bases: 6. This CDR3 contains 18 residues. The germline V gene has CDR1 LGHNA and CDR2 YNFKEQ. The record originates from a study of cytomegalovirus exposure and HLA in healthy donors. Study-level points and caveats: The authors assumed roughly uniform sequencing depth across donors for presence/absence analyses. Later analysis suggested links between common viral pathogens and several top significant clusters.

Input material: PBMCs. The clonotype originates from a man in his sixties in good health and CMV-seronegative. The chain carries TRBV4-2 and TRBJ2-1; 12 nucleotides match TRBD2. CDR3 protein: CASSQVTSGGSSYNEQFF. CDR3 sequence (DNA): TGTGCCAGCAGCCAGGTCACTAGCGGGGGGTCCTCCTACAATGAGCAGTTCTTC.